Presented here are 27 T cell receptor beta chains from one specimen sequenced in a study of blood T cell repertoires in COVID-19. Generated by immunoSEQ multiplex PCR, the TCRdb table keeps only in-frame clones and is missing some. The profile shows some 320,000 clones, around 87% of them singletons. Sequencing used PBMCs or T cells enriched from blood (not recorded which). The receptors originated from a woman in her 30s who had recovered from COVID-19.

V usage is TRBV5-6 and J usage is TRBJ2-1; possibly TRBD2 for D (5 bases). The CDR3 is made up of 14 amino acids. Trimming took off 4 bases at V and 5 bases at J, with 13 bases between the two ends. CDR1 and CDR2 from the germline V gene are SGHDT and YYEEEE. This chain's CDR3 is CASSRLGENNEQFF. The CDR3 bases are TGTGCCAGCAGCCGCCTCGGGGAGAACAATGAGCAGTTCTTC.

The chain employs TRBV13 and TRBJ1-1; D gene ambiguous. Trimming took 2 bases from V and 1 from J, leaving 8 bases between them. The CDR3 is made up of 14 amino acids. Germline CDR1 reads PRHDT; CDR2 reads FYEKMQ (reference sequence). The CDR3 region has the DNA TGTGCCAGCAGCTTATCCGGAGAGAACACTGAAGCTTTCTTT. Translating gives CASSLSGENTEAFF.

The CDR3 reads CASSWGTGSNYGYTF. Written as DNA, the CDR3 is TGTGCCAGCAGCTGGGGGACAGGATCTAACTATGGCTACACCTTC. The rearrangement links TRBV5-5 to TRBJ1-2; 8 bases agree with TRBD1. The J segment lost 0 bases and the V segment lost 3 bases, leaving 4 bases of the junction unmatched. Germline CDR1 and CDR2: SGHKS and YYEKEE (reference sequence). The CDR3 extends over 15 amino acids.

V usage is TRBV5-4 and J usage is TRBJ2-7, with 7 positions matching TRBD2. The length of the CDR3 is 16 residues. The germline CDR1 and CDR2 sequences are SGHNT and YYREEE (reference sequence). The V and J ends lost 4 bases and 5 bases, in that order; junction bases with no gene match: 15. The CDR3 sequence is CASSGPKAGPFHEQYF. CDR3 sequence (DNA): TGTGCCAGCAGCGGGCCGAAAGCGGGGCCCTTCCACGAGCAGTACTTC.

The rearrangement joins TRBV3-1 (or the pseudogene TRBV3-2) to TRBJ1-6; 7 bases map to TRBD1. The J segment lost 5 bases and the V segment lost 5 bases, leaving 6 bases of the junction unmatched. The germline CDR1 and CDR2 sequences are LGHDT and YNNKEL (reference sequence). This CDR3 region has 15 residues. The CDR3 bases are TGTGCCAGCAGCGGACGGGACAGAGATAATTCACCCCTCCACTTT. Its protein product is CASSGRDRDNSPLHF.

The chain employs TRBV7-9 and TRBJ1-2; 12 bases are a match to TRBD1. This CDR3 comprises 15 residues. The germline gives CDR1 SEHNR, CDR2 FQNEAQ (reference sequence). V dropped 1 base and J dropped 6; count of bases not matched to a gene: 3. The CDR3 spells CASSLVGQGAHGYTF. The CDR3 coding sequence is TGTGCCAGCAGCTTAGTGGGACAGGGGGCTCATGGCTACACCTTC.

The chain couples TRBV29-1 to TRBJ1-1, with unresolved D. Trimming shortened V by 6 bases and J by 0 bases, and 2 bases separated the two germline ends. Germline lookup yields CDR1 SQVTM and CDR2 ANQGSEA. The length of the CDR3 is 10 residues. The CDR3 protein is CSVVNTEAFF. DNA of the CDR3: TGCAGCGTCGTGAACACTGAAGCTTTCTTT.

The chain uses TRBV5-1 and TRBJ2-7, with a tentative D call TRBD1 (5 bases). This CDR3 spans 13 amino acids. Trimming left V 4 bases short and J 6 bases short, with 14 bases between. The germline V gene has CDR1 SGHRS and CDR2 YFSETQ. This CDR3 reads CASSPFRGGEQYF. In DNA, the CDR3 is TGCGCCAGCAGCCCATTTAGGGGTGGCGAGCAGTACTTC.

The J gene is TRBJ1-4, the V gene TRBV2; the D is unclear. Trimming took 3 bases from V and 10 from J, leaving 9 bases between them. This CDR3 contains 12 residues. Germline CDR1 is SNHLY and CDR2 is FYNNEI. CDR3 amino acids: CASSEQDSKLFF. The CDR3 nucleotides are TGTGCCAGCAGTGAGCAGGACTCAAAACTGTTTTTT.

J is TRBJ2-3 and V is TRBV7-7; 7 bases match TRBD2. The CDR3 length is 15 residues. V lost 5 bases and J lost 0; bases outside the gene matches: 5. Germline-derived CDR1 and CDR2 are SSHAT and FNYEAQ (reference sequence). As DNA, the CDR3 is TGTGCCAGCAGCCCGATGGGGGGGAGCACAGATACGCAGTATTTT. It translates to CASSPMGGSTDTQYF.

This chain uses TRBV7-9 with TRBJ1-4; tentatively, D is TRBD1 (6 bases). Germline lookup yields CDR1 SEHNR and CDR2 FQNEAQ (reference sequence). The CDR3 sequence is 13 residues long. The V gene lost 8 bases and the J gene lost 10 bases, with 17 bases spanning the gap. CDR3 DNA sequence: TGTGCCAGCGGAATCCAACAGGGTGCAAAACTGTTTTTT. Encoded protein: CASGIQQGAKLFF.

The chain uses TRBV7-2 and TRBJ2-2; a weak D match, TRBD2 (6 bases). The germline CDR1 and CDR2 sequences are SGHTA and FQGNSA. This CDR3 has 15 amino acids. V lost 8 bases and J 7 bases, leaving 20 bases between the germline ends. This CDR3 reads CASHQVGGANGELFF. The CDR3 DNA is TGTGCCAGCCACCAAGTTGGAGGGGCGAACGGGGAGCTGTTTTTT.

The chain uses TRBV5-4 and TRBJ1-2, with TRBD1 as a possible D gene (6 bases). Trimming stripped 4 bases from V and 13 bases from J, with 17 bases between. Germline lookup yields CDR1 SGHNT and CDR2 YYREEE (reference sequence). The CDR3 has 12 amino acids. CDR3 region: CASSPGTLSSTF. The CDR3 coding sequence is TGTGCCAGCAGCCCCGGGACACTCTCGAGCACCTTC.

The V call is TRBV19, the J call TRBJ2-3; D is perhaps TRBD2 (5 bases). Germline values: CDR1 LNHDA, CDR2 SQIVND (reference sequence). This CDR3 has 18 residues. V gave up 3 bases and J gave up 1 base, with 20 bases separating them. The CDR3 DNA reads TGTGCCAGTAGTATTCCGTCGGACTCACCTAAAGGCACAGATACGCAGTATTTT. Translating it yields CASSIPSDSPKGTDTQYF.

J is TRBJ1-2 and V is TRBV4-2; 9 nucleotides match TRBD1. Germline CDR1 and CDR2: LGHNA and YNFKEQ. V shed 5 bases and J 6 bases; nucleotides not matched to a gene: 16. The CDR3 has 17 amino acids. CDR3 in amino acids: CASSTVSQTGGFNGYTF. For the CDR3, the DNA is TGTGCCAGCAGCACAGTTTCCCAGACAGGGGGTTTTAATGGCTACACCTTC.

In nucleotides, the CDR3 is TGTGCCAGCAGAGCCTTAGACAGGGGGAGCGAAAAACTGTTTTTT. This codes for CASRALDRGSEKLFF. V and J are TRBV28 and TRBJ1-4, with TRBD1 matching over 9 bases. Germline V gene lookup returns CDR1 MDHEN and CDR2 SYDVKM. The length of the CDR3 is 15 residues. Trimming removed 6 bases from V and 8 bases from J; junction bases left unmatched: 10.

Comment on this clone: The sample has other DNA sequences that encode this CDR3 too. V is TRBV18 and J is TRBJ1-2; D perhaps matches TRBD1 (5 bases). Germline assignment: CDR1 KGHSH and CDR2 LQKENI. V lost 6 bases to trimming and J lost 1 base, with 9 bases between them. CDR3 length: 13 amino acids. CDR3 protein: CASSAGDNYGYTF. For the CDR3, the DNA is TGTGCCAGCTCCGCGGGGGATAACTATGGCTACACCTTC.

The chain joins TRBV5-4 to TRBJ2-1; 8 nucleotides line up with TRBD1. The germline gives CDR1 SGHNT, CDR2 YYREEE (reference sequence). The CDR3 runs to 13 residues. Losses at the gene ends were 2 bases for V and 9 bases for J; bases not matched to a gene: 4. This chain's CDR3 is CASSFQGAGEQFF. Here the CDR3 DNA reads TGTGCCAGCAGCTTTCAGGGGGCGGGTGAGCAGTTCTTC.

This clone occurred a few times. The chain carries TRBV9 and TRBJ2-1; D is unclear. Germline lookup yields CDR1 SGDLS and CDR2 YYNGEE. The CDR3 totals 16 residues. Trimming removed 0 bases at V and 0 bases at J, with 10 bases between. CDR3 coding DNA: TGTGCCAGCAGCGTAGGAGTGTGGGCCTCCTACAATGAGCAGTTCTTC. Its protein product is CASSVGVWASYNEQFF.

The chain carries TRBV19 and TRBJ1-4; weak D call: TRBD1 (6 bases). Trimming removed 7 bases at V and 4 bases at J, with 16 bases between. The germline CDR1 and CDR2 sequences are LNHDA and SQIVND (reference sequence). This CDR3 spans 15 amino acids. The CDR3 nucleotides read TGTGCCAGTATCGAAGGCGGGGGGCGTAATGAAAAACTGTTTTTT. Translation: CASIEGGGRNEKLFF.

The rearrangement links TRBV3-1 (or the pseudogene TRBV3-2) to TRBJ1-1; 7 bases are shared with TRBD1. The germline V gene encodes CDR1 LGHDT and CDR2 YNNKEL (reference sequence). J lost 4 bases, V lost 5 bases, and 4 bases had no gene match. The CDR3 has 13 residues. The CDR3 bases are TGTGCCAGCAGCGCTCGGACAGGCACTGAAGCTTTCTTT. Translation gives CASSARTGTEAFF.

The chain employs TRBV9 and TRBJ1-2; the D gene is possibly TRBD1 (5 bases). Germline CDR1 is SGDLS and CDR2 is YYNGEE. The CDR3 has 16 residues. V was clipped by 0 bases and J by 3 bases, with 15 bases between them. In DNA, the CDR3 is TGTGCCAGCAGCGTAGCTACGGGGGGAGGGTACTATGGCTACACCTTC. It yields the protein CASSVATGGGYYGYTF.

DNA of the CDR3: TGTGCCAGAAGCGCGCGCCCAGGGACAACTGGGGCCTACGAGCAGTACTTC. Translating gives CARSARPGTTGAYEQYF. V and J are TRBV5-3 and TRBJ2-7, with D perhaps matching TRBD1 (6 bases). TRBV5-3 is reported as an ORF; its role is uncertain. The V and J ends lost 4 bases and 2 bases respectively, with 22 bases between them. This CDR3 spans 17 amino acids.

The V call is TRBV4-1, the J call TRBJ1-1, with D perhaps matching TRBD1 (6 bases). Germline assignment: CDR1 MGHRA and CDR2 YSYEKL. CDR3 size: 15 residues. The V end was cut by 3 bases, the J end by 4 bases, with 15 bases between. The CDR3 DNA follows: TGCGCCAGCAGCCAGTGGACAGCTCTGAGCACTGAAGCTTTCTTT. It is translated as CASSQWTALSTEAFF.

At least ten counts were recorded for this clone. The V call is TRBV6-2 or TRBV6-3, the J call TRBJ2-7, with 10 bases identical to TRBD2. Germline CDR1 and CDR2: MNHEY and SVGEGT. The CDR3 is made up of 15 amino acids. J lost 2 bases, V lost 2 bases, and 3 bases had no gene match. This CDR3 reads CASSYETSGAYEQYF. The CDR3 region has the DNA TGTGCCAGCAGTTACGAAACTAGCGGGGCCTACGAGCAGTACTTC.

This rearrangement joins TRBV4-2 to TRBJ1-1, with D possibly being TRBD1 (5 bases). The CDR3 is 15 residues long. CDR1 LGHNA and CDR2 YNFKEQ come from the germline V gene. Trimming shortened V by 3 bases and J by 5 bases, and 16 bases separated the two germline ends. The chain's CDR3 is CASSQGRGRWTEAFF. The CDR3 DNA reads as TGTGCCAGCAGCCAGGGAAGGGGTCGTTGGACTGAAGCTTTCTTT.

V and J are TRBV13 and TRBJ2-1; 11 positions match TRBD2. CDR3 length: 16 amino acids. Germline V gives CDR1 PRHDT, CDR2 FYEKMQ (reference sequence). Trimming at V came to 5 bases and at J to 5 bases, leaving 8 bases not matched to a gene. CDR3 amino acids: CASSLLAGGYHNEQFF. CDR3 in DNA: TGTGCCAGCAGCCTATTAGCGGGGGGGTACCACAATGAGCAGTTCTTC.